A single sample is the source of the 5 T cell receptor beta chains below, sequenced in a study of blood T cell repertoires in COVID-19. Here immunoSEQ multiplex PCR was the method, and the copy in TCRdb shows in-frame clones only, minus some. The repertoire has tens of thousands of clones, 80% to 90% of them found once; the top ten carry approximately 25%. Input material: peripheral blood. The receptors originated from a man between 60 and 75 years old with acute or convalescent COVID-19.

The rearrangement joins TRBV24-1 to TRBJ1-1; D not resolved. Per germline, CDR1 KGHDR and CDR2 SFDVKD. The CDR3 consists of 13 residues. V lost 2 bases to trimming and J lost 3 bases, with 6 bases between them. CDR3 coding DNA: TGTGCCACCAGTGATTACGGGGACACTGAAGCTTTCTTT. It yields the protein CATSDYGDTEAFF.

This chain joins TRBV18 and TRBJ2-7; 11 nucleotides align to TRBD1. The germline V gene has CDR1 KGHSH and CDR2 LQKENI. This CDR3 has 16 amino acids. The J segment lost 7 bases and the V segment lost 3 bases, leaving 11 bases of the junction unmatched. CDR3 in DNA: TGTGCCAGCTCACCCGTCCGGGACAGGGGGATCGGGGAGCAGTACTTC. Translated, it gives CASSPVRDRGIGEQYF.

This clone was seen a handful of times. The chain combines TRBV30 with TRBJ2-7, with D unresolved. The CDR3 runs to 13 residues. CDR1 and CDR2 from the germline V gene are GTSNPN and SVGIG (reference sequence). V was pared by 2 bases and J by 6 bases, with 14 bases between. In DNA, the CDR3 is TGTGCCTGGAGTCCGGGTCCTGGTTCCGAGCAGTACTTC. Its translation: CAWSPGPGSEQYF.

The chain joins TRBV2 to TRBJ1-5, with no clear D. Germline-derived CDR1 and CDR2 are SNHLY and FYNNEI. The CDR3 covers 16 residues. V lost 8 bases and J lost 0, with 17 bases in between. The CDR3 sequence: CASELEGVLSNQPQHF. Here the CDR3 DNA reads TGTGCCAGCGAATTAGAGGGTGTCCTTAGCAATCAGCCCCAGCATTTT. The full variable domain, with the rest looked up from reference TRBV2 and TRBJ1-5, is EPEVTQTPSHQVTQMGQEVILRCVPISNHLYFYWYRQILGQKVEFLVSFYNNEISEKSEIFDDQFSVERPDGSNFTLKIRSTKLEDSAMYFCASELEGVLSNQPQHFGDGTRLSIL.

This sequence joins TRBV7-9 and TRBJ2-7, with 7 bases that match TRBD2. CDR1 is SEHNR and CDR2 is FQNEAQ in the germline V gene (reference sequence). This CDR3 contains 14 residues. V dropped 5 bases and J dropped 3; count of bases not matched to a gene: 7. In DNA, the CDR3 is TGTGCCAGCAGCCTCGGGGGGATCAGCTACGAGCAGTACGTC. Protein product: CASSLGGISYEQYV.